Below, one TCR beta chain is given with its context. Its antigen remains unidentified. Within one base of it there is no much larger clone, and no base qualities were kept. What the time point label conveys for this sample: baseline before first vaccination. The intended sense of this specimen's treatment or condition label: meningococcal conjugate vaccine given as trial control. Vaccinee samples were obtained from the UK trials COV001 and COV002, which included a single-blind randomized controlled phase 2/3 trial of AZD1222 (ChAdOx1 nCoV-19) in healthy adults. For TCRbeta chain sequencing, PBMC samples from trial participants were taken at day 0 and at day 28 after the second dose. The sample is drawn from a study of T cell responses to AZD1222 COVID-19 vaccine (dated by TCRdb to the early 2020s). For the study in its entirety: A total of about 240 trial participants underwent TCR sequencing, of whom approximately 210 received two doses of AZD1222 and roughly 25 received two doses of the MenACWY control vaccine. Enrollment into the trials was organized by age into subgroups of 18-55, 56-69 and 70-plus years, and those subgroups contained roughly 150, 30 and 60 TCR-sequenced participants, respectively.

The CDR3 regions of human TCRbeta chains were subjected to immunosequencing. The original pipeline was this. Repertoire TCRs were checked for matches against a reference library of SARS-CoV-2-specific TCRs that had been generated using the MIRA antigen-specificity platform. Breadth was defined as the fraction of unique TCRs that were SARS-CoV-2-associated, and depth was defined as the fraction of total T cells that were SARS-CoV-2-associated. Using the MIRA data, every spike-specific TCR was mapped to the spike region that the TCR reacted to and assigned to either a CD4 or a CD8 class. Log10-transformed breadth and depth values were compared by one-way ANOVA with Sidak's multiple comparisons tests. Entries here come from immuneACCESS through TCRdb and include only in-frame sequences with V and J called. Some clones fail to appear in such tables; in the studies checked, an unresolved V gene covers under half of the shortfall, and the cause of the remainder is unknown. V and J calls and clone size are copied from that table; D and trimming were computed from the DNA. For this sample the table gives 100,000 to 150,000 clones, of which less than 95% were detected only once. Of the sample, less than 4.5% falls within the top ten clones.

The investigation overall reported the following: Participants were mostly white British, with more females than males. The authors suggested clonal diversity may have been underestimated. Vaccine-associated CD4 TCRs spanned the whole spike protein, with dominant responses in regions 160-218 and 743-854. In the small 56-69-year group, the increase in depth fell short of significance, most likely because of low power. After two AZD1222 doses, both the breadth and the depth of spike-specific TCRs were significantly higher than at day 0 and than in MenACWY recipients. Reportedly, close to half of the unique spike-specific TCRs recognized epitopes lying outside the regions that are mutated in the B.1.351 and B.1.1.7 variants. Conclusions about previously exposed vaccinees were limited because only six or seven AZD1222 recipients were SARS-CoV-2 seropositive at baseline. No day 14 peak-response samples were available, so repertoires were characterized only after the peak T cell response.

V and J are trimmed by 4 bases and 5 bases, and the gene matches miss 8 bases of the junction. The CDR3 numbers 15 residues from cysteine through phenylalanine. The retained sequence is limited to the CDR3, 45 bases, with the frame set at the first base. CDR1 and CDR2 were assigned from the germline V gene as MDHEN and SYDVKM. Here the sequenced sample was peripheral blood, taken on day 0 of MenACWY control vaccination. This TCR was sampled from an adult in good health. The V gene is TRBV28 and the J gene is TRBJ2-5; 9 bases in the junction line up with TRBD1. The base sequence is TGTGCCAGCAGTTCTCACAGGGGGCATATGGAGACCCAGTACTTC. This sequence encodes CASSSHRGHMETQYF.